This T cell receptor (beta chain) stems from a study of T cell responses to AZD1222 COVID-19 vaccine. Study observations and caveats: Vaccine-related CD4 TCRs covered spike, predominating at 160-218 and 743-854. It should be noted that donors were predominantly white British and more often female, and clonal diversity was possibly underestimated. After the peak T cell response, and only then, were repertoires sampled.

Germline V lookup: CDR1 MNHNY, CDR2 SVGAGI (reference sequence). V gave up 5 bases and J gave up 8 bases, with 15 bases separating them. This CDR3 has 13 residues. Regarding this clone: No antigen is known for it.

Assay used: immunoSEQ multiplex PCR; TCRdb lists only in-frame clones, some missing. Of 200,000 to 250,000 clones listed, roughly 91% are singletons. This chain connects TRBV6-6 to TRBJ1-1; TRBD1 is a possible D gene (6 bases). This TCR derives from an adult in good health. The material sequenced was peripheral blood, taken on day 0 of MenACWY control vaccination. The CDR3 sequence is CASSHGTPSEAFF. DNA of the CDR3: TGTGCCAGCAGTCATGGGACACCTTCAGAAGCTTTCTTT.